This entry features one TCR beta chain sequence. Trimming stripped 5 bases from V and 4 bases from J, with 9 bases between. Germline loops: CDR1 MNHEY, CDR2 SMNVEV (reference sequence). This CDR3 contains 12 residues. This sample stems from a study of blood T cell repertoires in COVID-19. Per the original data handling: It was from reference gene primer amplification that nucleated cell counts were estimated. Repertoires were generated with immunoSEQ multiplex PCR, while TCRdb's copy carries only in-frame clones and drops some. That table gives V, J and clone size, and the DNA gave D and trimming. The sample lists 150,000 or so clones, roughly 90% occurring once.

The chain couples TRBV27 to TRBJ2-7, with D tentatively TRBD1 (5 bases). The source of this sequence is a human donor in a cohort sampled during active COVID-19. What was sequenced was peripheral blood. CDR3 amino acids: CASSPRQYEQYF. In DNA form, the CDR3 reads TGTGCCAGCAGTCCCCGACAGTACGAGCAGTACTTC.